The sequence of this T cell receptor beta chain was determined in a study of blood T cell repertoires in COVID-19. Study as a whole: Donors in the United States, Italy and Spain gave samples during acute or convalescent COVID-19.

The assay was immunoSEQ multiplex PCR, and TCRdb's table has in-frame clones only and misses some. The profile covers fewer than 200,000 clones, with about 72% appearing a single time and roughly a sixth taken by the ten largest. This clone turned up a few times. The sequencing sample was made of PBMCs or T cells enriched from blood (not recorded which). This TCR was sampled from a woman aged 50 to 65 who had recovered from COVID-19.

The CDR3 loop reads CASSSPPGVNTGELFF. The CDR3 DNA follows: TGTGCCAGCAGCTCCCCCCCGGGGGTGAACACCGGGGAGCTGTTTTTT. V is TRBV11-2 and J is TRBJ2-2, with D maybe TRBD2 (6 bases). The germline CDR1 and CDR2 sequences are SGHAT and FQNNGV. This CDR3 spans 16 amino acids. Trimming removed 4 bases from V and 1 base from J, with 13 bases in between.